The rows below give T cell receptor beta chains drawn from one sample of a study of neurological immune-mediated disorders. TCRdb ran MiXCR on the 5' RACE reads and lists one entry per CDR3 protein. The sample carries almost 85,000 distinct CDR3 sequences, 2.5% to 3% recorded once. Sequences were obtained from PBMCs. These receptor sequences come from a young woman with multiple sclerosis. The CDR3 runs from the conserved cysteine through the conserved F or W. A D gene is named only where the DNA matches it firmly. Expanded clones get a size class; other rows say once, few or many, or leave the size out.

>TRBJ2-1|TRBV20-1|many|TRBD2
CSANPGTSSYNEQFF
TGCAGTGCAAACCCCGGGACTAGCTCCTACAATGAGCAGTTCTTC
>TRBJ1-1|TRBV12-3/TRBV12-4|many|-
CASSLGRGVNTEAFF
TGTGCCAGCAGTTTGGGCAGGGGCGTGAACACTGAAGCTTTCTTT
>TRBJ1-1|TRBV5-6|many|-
CASSLDGGSRTEAFF
TGTGCCAGCAGCTTGGACGGGGGGTCGCGCACTGAAGCTTTCTTT
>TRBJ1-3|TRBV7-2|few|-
CASSLAGQRTGNTIYF
TGTGCCAGCAGCTTGGCGGGACAACGGACCGGAAACACCATATATTTT
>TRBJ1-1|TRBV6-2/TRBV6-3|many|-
CASSYPFPRRIYTEAFF
TGTGCCAGCAGTTACCCCTTTCCCCGTCGGATTTACACTGAAGCTTTCTTT
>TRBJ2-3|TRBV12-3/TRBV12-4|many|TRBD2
CASTPTSGSTDTQYF
TGTGCCAGCACTCCAACTAGCGGAAGCACAGATACGCAGTATTTT
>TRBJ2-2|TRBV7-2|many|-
CASTQPGGYPPHGELFF
TGTGCCAGCACCCAACCGGGGGGCTACCCCCCGCACGGGGAGCTGTTTTTT
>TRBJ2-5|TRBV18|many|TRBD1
CASSPFDREETQYF
TGTGCCAGCTCACCCTTTGACAGGGAAGAGACCCAGTACTTC
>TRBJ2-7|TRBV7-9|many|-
CASSSTTDDIFRQYF
TGTGCCAGCAGCTCCACGACAGACGACATTTTTCGGCAGTACTTC
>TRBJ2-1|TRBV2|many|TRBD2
CASKTPGLAGYNEQFF
TGTGCCAGCAAAACGCCGGGACTAGCGGGCTACAATGAGCAGTTCTTC
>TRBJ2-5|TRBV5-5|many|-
CASSLGTAQETQYF
TGTGCCAGCAGCTTGGGGACAGCCCAAGAGACCCAGTACTTC
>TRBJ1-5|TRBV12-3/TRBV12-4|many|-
CASSSRAHNQPQHF
TGTGCCAGCAGTTCCAGGGCCCACAATCAGCCCCAGCATTTT
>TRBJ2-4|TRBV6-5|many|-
CASRRDTKNIQYF
TGTGCCAGCAGACGGGACACCAAAAACATTCAGTACTTC
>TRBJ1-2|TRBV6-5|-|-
CASSYSILSGYTF
TGTGCCAGCAGTTACTCGATTCTGTCTGGCTACACCTTC
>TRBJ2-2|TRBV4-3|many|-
CASSQPPPAGELFF
TGCGCCAGCAGCCAACCCCCCCCCGCGGGGGAGCTGTTTTTT
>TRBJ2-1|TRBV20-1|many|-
CSAHILRTGSSYNEQFF
TGCAGTGCCCATATTCTCCGAACAGGGAGCTCCTACAATGAGCAGTTCTTC
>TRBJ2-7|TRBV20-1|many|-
CSASQGSAYEQYF
TGCAGTGCTAGCCAGGGTAGCGCCTACGAGCAGTACTTC
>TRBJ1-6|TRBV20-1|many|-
CSARETTGVNSPLHF
TGCAGTGCTAGAGAGACCACGGGCGTCAATTCACCCCTCCACTTT
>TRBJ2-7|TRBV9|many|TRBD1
CASSIRDSYEQYF
TGTGCCAGCAGCATCCGGGACAGCTACGAGCAGTACTTC
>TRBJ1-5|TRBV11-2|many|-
CASSFQLSGPQHF
TGTGCCAGCAGCTTTCAACTAAGTGGGCCCCAGCATTTT
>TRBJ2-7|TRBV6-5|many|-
CASRPSDGARQYF
TGTGCCAGCAGGCCCTCGGACGGTGCAAGGCAGTACTTC
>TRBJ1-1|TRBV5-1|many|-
CASSLAWGNTEAFF
TGCGCCAGCAGCTTGGCCTGGGGGAACACTGAAGCTTTCTTT
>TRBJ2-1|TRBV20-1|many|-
CSAREQGKPGNEQFF
TGCAGTGCTAGAGAACAGGGAAAACCAGGAAATGAGCAGTTCTTC
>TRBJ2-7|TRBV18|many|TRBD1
CASSPGQGAYYEQYF
TGTGCCAGCTCACCGGGACAGGGGGCGTATTACGAGCAGTACTTC
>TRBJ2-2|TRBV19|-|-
CATGQNTGELFF
TGTGCCACAGGACAAAACACCGGGGAGCTGTTTTTT
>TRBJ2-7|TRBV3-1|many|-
CASRDRTYSYEQYF
TGTGCCAGCAGAGACCGGACGTACTCCTACGAGCAGTACTTC
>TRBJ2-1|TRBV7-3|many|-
CASSLSQGNEQFF
TGTGCCAGCAGCTTAAGCCAGGGTAATGAGCAGTTCTTC
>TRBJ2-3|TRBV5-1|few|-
CASSLGGDKQYF
TGCGCCAGCAGCTTGGGAGGAGATAAGCAGTATTTT
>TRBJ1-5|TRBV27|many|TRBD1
CASSGTGTEQPQHF
TGTGCCAGCAGCGGGACAGGGACAGAGCAGCCCCAGCATTTT
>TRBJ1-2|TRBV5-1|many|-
CASSLVPDSFYGYTF
TGCGCCAGCAGCTTGGTCCCGGACAGTTTCTATGGCTACACCTTC
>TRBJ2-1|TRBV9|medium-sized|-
CASSVADPPPLFF
TGTGCCAGCAGCGTAGCCGACCCGCCGCCCCTGTTCTTC
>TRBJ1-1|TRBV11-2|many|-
CASSFLGDTEAFF
TGTGCCAGCAGCTTTCTTGGTGACACTGAAGCTTTCTTT
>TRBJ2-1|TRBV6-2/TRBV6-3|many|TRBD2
CASSRPGTKTSGNYNEQFF
TGTGCCAGCAGTAGACCCGGGACAAAGACTAGCGGGAACTACAATGAGCAGTTCTTC
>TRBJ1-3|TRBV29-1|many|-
CSVSAETPGDTIYF
TGCAGCGTCAGCGCGGAGACGCCCGGGGACACCATATATTTT
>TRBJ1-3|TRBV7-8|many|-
CASSEGGNTIYF
TGTGCCAGCAGCGAAGGAGGAAACACCATATATTTT
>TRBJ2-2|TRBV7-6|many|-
CASSLAPEGSTGELFF
TGTGCCAGCAGCTTAGCTCCGGAGGGGTCGACCGGGGAGCTGTTTTTT
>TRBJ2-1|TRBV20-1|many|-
CSARRMGGVSYNEQFF
TGCAGTGCTAGACGTATGGGGGGCGTTTCTTACAATGAGCAGTTCTTC
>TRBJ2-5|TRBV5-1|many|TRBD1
CASSSRKGTGEIETQYF
TGCGCCAGCAGCTCGCGAAAGGGGACAGGGGAGATAGAGACCCAGTACTTC
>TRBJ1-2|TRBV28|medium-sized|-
CASTRQDYGYTF
TGTGCCAGCACCCGACAGGACTATGGCTACACCTTC
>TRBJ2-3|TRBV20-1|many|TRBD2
CSALYSGPGDTQYF
TGCAGTGCGCTCTATAGCGGGCCGGGAGATACGCAGTATTTT
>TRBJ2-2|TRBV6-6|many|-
CASSYSNGGPGGELFF
TGTGCCAGCAGTTACTCGAATGGAGGACCGGGCGGGGAGCTGTTTTTT
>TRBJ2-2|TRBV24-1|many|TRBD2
CATSGIPSRTSGTGELFF
TGTGCCACCAGTGGGATCCCCTCCAGGACTAGCGGCACCGGGGAGCTGTTTTTT
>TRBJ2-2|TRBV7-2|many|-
CASTPRTGRATGELFF
TGTGCCAGCACCCCCAGGACAGGGAGGGCCACCGGGGAGCTGTTTTTT
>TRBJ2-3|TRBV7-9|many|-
CASSPTAASTDTQYF
TGTGCCAGCAGCCCCACCGCGGCTAGCACAGATACGCAGTATTTT
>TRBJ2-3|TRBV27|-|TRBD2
CASSPLAGDTDTQYF
TGTGCCAGCAGTCCACTAGCGGGGGACACAGATACGCAGTATTTT
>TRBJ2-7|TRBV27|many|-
CASTPNGDTYEQYF
TGTGCCAGCACGCCAAACGGGGACACCTACGAGCAGTACTTC
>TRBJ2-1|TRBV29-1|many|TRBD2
CSVRSSGSYNEQFF
TGCAGCGTTCGCTCTAGCGGGAGCTACAATGAGCAGTTCTTC
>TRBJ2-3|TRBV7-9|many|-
CASSLVNTQYF
TGTGCCAGCAGCTTGGTGAATACGCAGTATTTT
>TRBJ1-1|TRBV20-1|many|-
CSARQTGPWATEAFF
TGCAGTGCCCGGCAGACAGGCCCGTGGGCCACTGAAGCTTTCTTT
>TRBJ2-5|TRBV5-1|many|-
CASSFSGREETQYF
TGCGCCAGCAGCTTTTCTGGCAGGGAAGAGACCCAGTACTTC
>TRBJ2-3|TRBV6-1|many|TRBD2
CASSEKGRRAGVTDTQYF
TGTGCCAGCAGTGAAAAGGGGCGTAGAGCGGGAGTAACCGATACGCAGTATTTT
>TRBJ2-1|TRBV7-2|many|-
CASSLELAEQFF
TGTGCCAGCAGCTTAGAGTTAGCTGAGCAGTTCTTC
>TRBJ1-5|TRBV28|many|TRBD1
CASSRGTVGNQPQHF
TGTGCCAGCAGTCGCGGGACAGTGGGGAATCAGCCCCAGCATTTT
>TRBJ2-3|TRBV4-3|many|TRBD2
CASSQTSGISDTQYF
TGCGCCAGCAGCCAGACTAGCGGGATCTCAGATACGCAGTATTTT
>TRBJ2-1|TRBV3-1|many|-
CASSPVGVSLYNEQFF
TGTGCCAGCAGTCCCGTCGGGGTATCTCTCTACAATGAGCAGTTCTTC